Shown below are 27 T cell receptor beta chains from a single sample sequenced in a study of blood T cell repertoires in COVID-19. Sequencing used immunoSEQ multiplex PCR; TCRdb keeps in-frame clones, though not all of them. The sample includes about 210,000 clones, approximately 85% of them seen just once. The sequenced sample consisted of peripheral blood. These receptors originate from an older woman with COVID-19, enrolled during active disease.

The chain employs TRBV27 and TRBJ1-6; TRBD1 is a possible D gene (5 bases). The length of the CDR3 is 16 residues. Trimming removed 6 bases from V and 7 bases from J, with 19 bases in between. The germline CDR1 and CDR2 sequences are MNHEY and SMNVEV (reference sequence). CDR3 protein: CASSPGGRTPNSPLHF. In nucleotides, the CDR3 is TGTGCCAGCAGCCCCGGGGGACGGACTCCGAATTCACCCCTCCACTTT.

The CDR3 protein is CASSPGTTPLRTGEQYF. The CDR3 nucleotides are TGTGCCAGCAGCCCCGGGACTACCCCGCTCCGAACGGGTGAGCAGTACTTC. The gene calls are TRBV3-1 (or the pseudogene TRBV3-2) and TRBJ2-7; 7 nucleotides agree with TRBD2. V shed 4 bases and J 7 bases; nucleotides not matched to a gene: 19. The CDR3 runs 17 residues. Germline CDR1 is LGHDT and CDR2 is YNNKEL (reference sequence).

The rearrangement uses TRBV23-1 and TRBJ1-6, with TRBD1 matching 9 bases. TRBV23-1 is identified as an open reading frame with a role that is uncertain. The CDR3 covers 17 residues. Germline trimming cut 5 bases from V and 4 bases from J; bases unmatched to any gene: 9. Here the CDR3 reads CASSYPFGTGYNSPLHF. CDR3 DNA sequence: TGCGCCAGCAGTTACCCCTTCGGGACAGGGTATAATTCACCCCTCCACTTT.

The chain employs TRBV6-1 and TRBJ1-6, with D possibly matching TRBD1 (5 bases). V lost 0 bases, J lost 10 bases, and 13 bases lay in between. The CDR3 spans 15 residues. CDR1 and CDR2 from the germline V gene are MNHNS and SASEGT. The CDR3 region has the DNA TGTGCCAGCAGTGAAGCTCGGGGGATCTGGTCACCCCTCCACTTT. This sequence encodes CASSEARGIWSPLHF.

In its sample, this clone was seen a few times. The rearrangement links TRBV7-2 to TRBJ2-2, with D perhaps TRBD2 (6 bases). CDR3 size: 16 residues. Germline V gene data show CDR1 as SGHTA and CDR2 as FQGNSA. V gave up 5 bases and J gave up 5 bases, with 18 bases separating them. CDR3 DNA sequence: TGTGCCAGCAGCCCCCCGGTCCGGAGGGCGACCGGGGAGCTGTTTTTT. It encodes CASSPPVRRATGELFF.

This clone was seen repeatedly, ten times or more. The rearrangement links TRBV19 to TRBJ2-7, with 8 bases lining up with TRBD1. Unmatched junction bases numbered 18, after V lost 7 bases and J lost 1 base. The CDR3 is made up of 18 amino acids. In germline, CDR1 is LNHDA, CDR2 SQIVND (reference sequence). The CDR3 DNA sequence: TGTGCCAGTACTCTTCCCCCTTATCGGGACAGGATATCCTACGAGCAGTACTTC. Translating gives CASTLPPYRDRISYEQYF.

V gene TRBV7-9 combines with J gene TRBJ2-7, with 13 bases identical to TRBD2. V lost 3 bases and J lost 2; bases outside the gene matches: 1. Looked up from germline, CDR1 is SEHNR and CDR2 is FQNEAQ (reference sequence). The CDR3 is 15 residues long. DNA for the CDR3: TGTGCCAGCAGCTTTACTAGCGGGAGGGCCTACGAGCAGTACTTC. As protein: CASSFTSGRAYEQYF.

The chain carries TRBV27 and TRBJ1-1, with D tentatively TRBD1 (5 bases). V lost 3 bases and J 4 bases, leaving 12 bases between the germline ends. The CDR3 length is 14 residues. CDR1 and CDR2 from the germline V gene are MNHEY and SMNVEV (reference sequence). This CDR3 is CASSFWGGVTEAFF. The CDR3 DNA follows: TGTGCCAGCAGTTTCTGGGGCGGTGTCACTGAAGCTTTCTTT.

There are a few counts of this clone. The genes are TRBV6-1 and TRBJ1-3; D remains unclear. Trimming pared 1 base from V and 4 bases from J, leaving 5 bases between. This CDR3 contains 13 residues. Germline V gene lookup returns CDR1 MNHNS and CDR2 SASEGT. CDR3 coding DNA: TGTGCCAGCAGTGAAGAGCGAGGAAACACCATATATTTT. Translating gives CASSEERGNTIYF.

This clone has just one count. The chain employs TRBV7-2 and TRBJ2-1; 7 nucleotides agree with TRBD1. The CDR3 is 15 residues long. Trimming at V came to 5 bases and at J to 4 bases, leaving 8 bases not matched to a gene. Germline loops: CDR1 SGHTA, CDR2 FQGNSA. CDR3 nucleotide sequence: TGTGCCAGCAGCAAAAGACAGGGTTGGTACAATGAGCAGTTCTTC. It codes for CASSKRQGWYNEQFF.

The CDR3: CASSLVGALNTEAFF. CDR3 bases: TGTGCCAGCAGCTTGGTGGGCGCACTGAACACTGAAGCTTTCTTT. V gene TRBV5-6 combines with J gene TRBJ1-1, with unresolved D. In germline, CDR1 is SGHDT, CDR2 YYEEEE. V dropped 0 bases and J dropped 0 bases, with 9 bases sitting between them. The CDR3 is 15 residues long. Together with reference TRBV5-6 and TRBJ1-1, the CDR3 gives the full variable domain: DAGVTQSPTHLIKTRGQQVTLRCSPKSGHDTVSWYQQALGQGPQFIFQYYEEEERQRGNFPDRFSGHQFPNYSSELNVNALLLGDSALYLCASSLVGALNTEAFFGQGTRLTVV.

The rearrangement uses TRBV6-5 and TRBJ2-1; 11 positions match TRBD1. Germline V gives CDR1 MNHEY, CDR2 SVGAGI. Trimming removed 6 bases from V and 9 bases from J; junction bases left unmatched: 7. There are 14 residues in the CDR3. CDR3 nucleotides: TGTGCCAGCAGCTGGGACAGGGGGAGTGGTGAGCAGTTCTTC. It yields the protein CASSWDRGSGEQFF.

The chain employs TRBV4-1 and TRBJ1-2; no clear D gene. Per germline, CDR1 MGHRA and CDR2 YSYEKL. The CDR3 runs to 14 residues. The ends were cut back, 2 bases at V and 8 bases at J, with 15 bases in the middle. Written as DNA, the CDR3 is TGCGCCAGCAGCCAACCAGCCGGAGGAACGGGCTACACCTTC. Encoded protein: CASSQPAGGTGYTF.

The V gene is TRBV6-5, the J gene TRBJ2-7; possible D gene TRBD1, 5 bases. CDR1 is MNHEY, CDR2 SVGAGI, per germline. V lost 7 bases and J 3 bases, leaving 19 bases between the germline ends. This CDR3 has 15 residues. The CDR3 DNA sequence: TGTGCCAGCAAGGGGTTGGAGACAGCTAACTACGAGCAGTACTTC. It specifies CASKGLETANYEQYF.

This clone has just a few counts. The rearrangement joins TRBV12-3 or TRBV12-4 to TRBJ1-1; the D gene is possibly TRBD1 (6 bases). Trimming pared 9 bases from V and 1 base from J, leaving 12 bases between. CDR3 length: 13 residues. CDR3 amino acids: CASGRTANTEAFF. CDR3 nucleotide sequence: TGTGCCAGTGGCAGGACAGCGAACACTGAAGCTTTCTTT.

CDR3 bases: TGCAGTATGCGGGGGGGGAACACTGAAGCTTTCTTT. Its protein product is CSMRGGNTEAFF. The chain links TRBV29-1 to TRBJ1-1; the D gene is possibly TRBD1 (5 bases). The CDR3 covers 12 residues. The germline CDR1 and CDR2 sequences are SQVTM and ANQGSEA.

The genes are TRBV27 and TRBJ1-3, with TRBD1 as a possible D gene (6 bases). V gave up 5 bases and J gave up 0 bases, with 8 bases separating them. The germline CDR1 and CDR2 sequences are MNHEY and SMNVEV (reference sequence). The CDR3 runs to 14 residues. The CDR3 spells CASSIGGSGNTIYF. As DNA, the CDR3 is TGTGCCAGCAGTATAGGGGGCTCTGGAAACACCATATATTTT.

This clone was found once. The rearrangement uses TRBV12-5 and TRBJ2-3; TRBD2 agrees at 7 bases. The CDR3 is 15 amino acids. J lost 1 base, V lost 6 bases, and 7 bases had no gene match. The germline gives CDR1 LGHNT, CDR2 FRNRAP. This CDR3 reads CASGPGGVGTDTQYF. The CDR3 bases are TGTGCTAGTGGCCCGGGGGGAGTTGGCACAGATACGCAGTATTTT.

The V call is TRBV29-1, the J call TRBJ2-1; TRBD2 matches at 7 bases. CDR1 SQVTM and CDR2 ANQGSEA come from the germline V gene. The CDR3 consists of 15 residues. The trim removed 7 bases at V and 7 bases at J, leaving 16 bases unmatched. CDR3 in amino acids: CSARAGREKGNEQFF. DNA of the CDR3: TGCAGCGCCCGAGCGGGGCGGGAGAAGGGAAATGAGCAGTTCTTC.

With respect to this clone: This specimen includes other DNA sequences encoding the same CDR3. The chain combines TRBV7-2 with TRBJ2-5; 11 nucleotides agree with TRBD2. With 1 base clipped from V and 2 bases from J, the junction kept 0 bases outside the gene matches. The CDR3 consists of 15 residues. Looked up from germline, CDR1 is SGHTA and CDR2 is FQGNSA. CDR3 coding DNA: TGTGCCAGCAGCTTAGGACTAGCGGGACAAGAGACCCAGTACTTC. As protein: CASSLGLAGQETQYF.

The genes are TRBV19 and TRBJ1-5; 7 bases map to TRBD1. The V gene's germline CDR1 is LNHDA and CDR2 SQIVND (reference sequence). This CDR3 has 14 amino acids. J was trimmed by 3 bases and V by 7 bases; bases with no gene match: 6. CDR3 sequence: CASTAGQANQPQHF. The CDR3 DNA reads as TGTGCCAGTACCGCCGGACAGGCCAATCAGCCCCAGCATTTT. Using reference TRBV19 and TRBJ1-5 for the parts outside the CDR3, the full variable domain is DGGITQSPKYLFRKEGQNVTLSCEQNLNHDAMYWYRQDPGQGLRLIYYSQIVNDFQKGDIAEGYSVSREKKESFPLTVTSAQKNPTAFYLCASTAGQANQPQHFGDGTRLSIL.

CDR3 DNA sequence: TGCGCCAGCAGCCAGGGGGGCAGCATCCTGAACACTGAAGCTTTCTTT. It encodes CASSQGGSILNTEAFF. The J gene is TRBJ1-1, the V gene TRBV5-1; TRBD1 matches at 7 bases. V was pared by 4 bases and J by 0 bases, with 9 bases of the junction left unmatched. Germline assignment: CDR1 SGHRS and CDR2 YFSETQ. CDR3 length: 16 amino acids.

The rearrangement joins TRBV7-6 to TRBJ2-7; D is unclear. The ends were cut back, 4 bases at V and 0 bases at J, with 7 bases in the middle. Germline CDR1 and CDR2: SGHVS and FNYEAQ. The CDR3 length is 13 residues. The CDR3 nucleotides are TGTGCCAGCAGCTCCAGATCCTCCTACGAGCAGTACTTC. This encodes CASSSRSSYEQYF.

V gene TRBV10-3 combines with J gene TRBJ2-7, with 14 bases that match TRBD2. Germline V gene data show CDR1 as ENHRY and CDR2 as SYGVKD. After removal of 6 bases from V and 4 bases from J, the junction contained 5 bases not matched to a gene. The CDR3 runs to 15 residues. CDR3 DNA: TGTGCCATCAGGGGAGGGACTAGCGGGAGTTACGAGCAGTACTTC. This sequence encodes CAIRGGTSGSYEQYF.

The DNA for the CDR3 is TGTGCCAGCAGCTTGCGCCAGGGACAAGAGACCCAGTACTTC. Amino acids: CASSLRQGQETQYF. The chain combines TRBV5-4 with TRBJ2-5, with TRBD1 as a possible D gene (5 bases). This CDR3 spans 14 amino acids. The V end was cut by 1 base, the J end by 2 bases, with 9 bases between. From germline, CDR1 is SGHNT and CDR2 YYREEE (reference sequence).

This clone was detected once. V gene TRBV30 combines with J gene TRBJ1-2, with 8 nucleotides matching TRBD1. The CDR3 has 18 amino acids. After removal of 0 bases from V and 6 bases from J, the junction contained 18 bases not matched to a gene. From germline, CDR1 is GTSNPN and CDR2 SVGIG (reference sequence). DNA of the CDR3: TGTGCCTGGAGTGTAGGAGGGCAGGGGGCGCGTATTTGGAATGGCTACACCTTC. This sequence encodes CAWSVGGQGARIWNGYTF.

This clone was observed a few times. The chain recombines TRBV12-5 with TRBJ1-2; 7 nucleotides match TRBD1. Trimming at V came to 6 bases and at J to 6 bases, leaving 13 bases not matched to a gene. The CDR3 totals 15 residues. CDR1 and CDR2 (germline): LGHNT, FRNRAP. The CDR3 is CASGLPRQGEDGYTF. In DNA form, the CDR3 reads TGTGCTAGTGGCCTCCCTCGACAGGGTGAAGATGGCTACACCTTC.